The 26 T cell receptor beta chains listed next were all sequenced from one sample in a study of blood T cell repertoires in COVID-19. The data were produced by immunoSEQ multiplex PCR, yet TCRdb's version contains in-frame clones alone and is incomplete. The table includes about 150,000 clones, roughly 84% detected once. Material for sequencing was peripheral blood. These receptors were taken from a man aged 25-45 years with COVID-19, enrolled during active disease.

This chain joins TRBV28 and TRBJ1-2; 7 nucleotides agree with TRBD1. Per germline, CDR1 MDHEN and CDR2 SYDVKM. The ends lost 5 bases at V and 8 bases at J; junction bases unmatched: 11. The CDR3 totals 14 residues. Here the CDR3 reads CASSATGVSGGYTF. The CDR3 DNA reads as TGTGCCAGCAGTGCCACAGGGGTGAGTGGAGGCTACACCTTC.

In nucleotides, the CDR3 is TGCGCCAGCAGCCAAGCGCTAGCGGAGCTCTACAATGAGCAGTTCTTC. This translates into CASSQALAELYNEQFF. The rearrangement joins TRBV4-3 to TRBJ2-1, with 7 bases lining up with TRBD2. The ends lost 1 base at V and 3 bases at J; junction bases unmatched: 6. This CDR3 has 16 residues. From germline, CDR1 is LGHNA and CDR2 YSLEER.

CDR3 bases: TGTGCCAGCAGCCAACAGGGACAGAACTATGGCTACACCTTC. This gives the protein CASSQQGQNYGYTF. This chain connects TRBV3-1 (or the pseudogene TRBV3-2) to TRBJ1-2; the match to TRBD1 covers 7 bases. CDR3 length: 14 residues. Germline CDR1 is LGHDT and CDR2 is YNNKEL (reference sequence). V lost 2 bases to trimming and J lost 2 bases; unmatched junction nucleotides: 2.

The chain links TRBV19 to TRBJ2-7, with a possible D match to TRBD2 (6 bases). CDR3 length: 16 amino acids. CDR1 and CDR2 (germline): LNHDA, SQIVND (reference sequence). Trimming removed 5 bases from V and 0 bases from J, with 17 bases in between. CDR3 sequence: CASSSLPGLASYEQYF. For the CDR3, the DNA is TGTGCCAGTAGTTCGCTTCCGGGACTCGCCTCCTACGAGCAGTACTTC.

J is TRBJ1-2 and V is TRBV19; 8 bases are shared with TRBD1. The trim removed 3 bases at V and 6 bases at J, leaving 3 bases unmatched. The CDR3 contains 13 residues. Germline V CDR1 and CDR2: LNHDA, SQIVND (reference sequence). As DNA, the CDR3 is TGTGCCAGTAGTATTGACAGGGGCCATGGCTACACCTTC. It codes for CASSIDRGHGYTF.

J is TRBJ1-1 and V is TRBV6-5, with a weak D call TRBD1 (6 bases). The ends were cut back, 4 bases at V and 1 base at J, with 13 bases in the middle. The CDR3 runs 15 residues. The germline gives CDR1 MNHEY, CDR2 SVGAGI. The CDR3 here is CASSLGARPNTEAFF. The CDR3 region has the DNA TGTGCCAGCAGTTTGGGGGCGCGTCCGAACACTGAAGCTTTCTTT.

A few counts support this clone. This sequence joins TRBV18 and TRBJ2-1; 8 nucleotides agree with TRBD1. The CDR3 is 15 amino acids. Unmatched junction bases numbered 13, after V lost 6 bases and J lost 9 bases. CDR1 is KGHSH and CDR2 is LQKENI in the germline V gene. DNA for the CDR3: TGTGCCAGCTCCCCCTCAGGGGGCGCGGTAATTGAGCAGTTCTTC. Its protein product is CASSPSGGAVIEQFF.

V usage is TRBV6-2 or TRBV6-3 and J usage is TRBJ2-7, with 10 bases lining up with TRBD1. Germline loops: CDR1 MNHEY, CDR2 SVGEGT. V trimming: 5 bases; J trimming: 7 bases; junction bases outside the gene matches: 11. This CDR3 comprises 15 residues. CDR3 in amino acids: CASSQIDRGRWEQYF. CDR3 coding DNA: TGTGCCAGCAGTCAGATAGACAGGGGGCGCTGGGAGCAGTACTTC.

The chain has TRBV7-3 and TRBJ2-1; 7 nucleotides line up with TRBD2. The CDR3 runs 16 residues. CDR1 is SGHTA, CDR2 FQGTGA, per germline. V shed 2 bases and J 6 bases; nucleotides not matched to a gene: 10. The CDR3 coding sequence is TGTGCCAGCAGCTTATTCGGTCCCCGGACTAGCAATGAGCAGTTCTTC. It translates to CASSLFGPRTSNEQFF.

The chain is built from TRBV9 and TRBJ1-2, with 7 bases aligning to TRBD1. The germline CDR1 and CDR2 sequences are SGDLS and YYNGEE. CDR3 size: 14 residues. The V gene end was trimmed by 4 bases and the J gene end by 10 bases; junction bases not matched to a gene: 13. The CDR3 sequence: CASSPQTGTAVYTF. CDR3 nucleotide sequence: TGTGCCAGCAGCCCTCAAACGGGGACAGCTGTCTACACCTTC.

This clone has only a few counts. The V and J genes are TRBV18 and TRBJ2-1; D not certain. Trimming cost V 1 base and J 0 bases, with 10 bases left between them. The CDR3 contains 16 residues. The V gene's germline CDR1 is KGHSH and CDR2 LQKENI. CDR3 region: CASSPRPQVSYNEQFF. The CDR3 bases are TGTGCCAGCTCACCACGGCCCCAGGTCTCCTACAATGAGCAGTTCTTC.

V is TRBV9 and J is TRBJ1-1; 7 bases match TRBD1. V lost 5 bases to trimming and J lost 1 base; unmatched junction nucleotides: 5. From germline, CDR1 is SGDLS and CDR2 YYNGEE. This CDR3 is built from 14 residues. The CDR3 DNA is TGTGCCAGCAGGCACGGGACAGCGAACACTGAAGCTTTCTTT. This gives the protein CASRHGTANTEAFF.

This clone was observed a few times. The chain carries TRBV29-1 and TRBJ1-6; TRBD1 matches 8 bases. Germline trimming cut 4 bases from V and 8 bases from J; bases unmatched to any gene: 4. Germline CDR1 is SQVTM and CDR2 is ANQGSEA. The CDR3 extends over 13 amino acids. The CDR3 reads CSVAAGGDSPLHF. CDR3 nucleotides: TGCAGCGTTGCGGCAGGGGGCGATTCACCCCTCCACTTT. Supplemented by reference TRBV29-1 and TRBJ1-6, the full variable domain reads SAVISQKPSRDICQRGTSLTIQCQVDSQVTMMFWYRQQPGQSLTLIATANQGSEATYESGFVIDKFPISRPNLTFSTLTVSNMSPEDSSIYLCSVAAGGDSPLHFGNGTRLTVT.

The V and J genes are TRBV7-8 and TRBJ2-1, with D hard to call. Germline loops: CDR1 SGHVS, CDR2 FQNEAQ. V dropped 5 bases and J dropped 12 bases, with 14 bases sitting between them. This CDR3 is built from 12 residues. For the CDR3, the DNA is TGTGCCAGCAGCCCCGACTCACGCGGGCAGTTCTTC. Translated: CASSPDSRGQFF. Full variable domain (rest looked up from reference TRBV7-8 and TRBJ2-1): GAGVSQSPRYKVAKRGQDVALRCDPISGHVSLFWYQQALGQGPEFLTYFQNEAQLDKSGLPSDRFFAERPEGSVSTLKIQRTQQEDSAVYLCASSPDSRGQFFGPGTRLTVL.

The V and J genes are TRBV27 and TRBJ2-1; 7 bases are shared with TRBD1. CDR1 is MNHEY and CDR2 is SMNVEV in the germline V gene (reference sequence). CDR3 length: 15 residues. Trimming at V came to 7 bases and at J to 5 bases, leaving 11 bases not matched to a gene. CDR3 loop: CASTLLGQSHNEQFF. DNA of the CDR3: TGTGCCAGCACCCTCCTGGGACAGAGCCACAATGAGCAGTTCTTC.

The chain employs TRBV7-9 and TRBJ2-7; 8 nucleotides agree with TRBD1. The germline V gene encodes CDR1 SEHNR and CDR2 FQNEAQ (reference sequence). The length of the CDR3 is 14 residues. Germline trimming cut 6 bases from V and 2 bases from J; bases unmatched to any gene: 6. This CDR3 reads CASSRDRSAYEQYF. The CDR3 coding sequence is TGTGCCAGCAGTCGGGACAGGTCGGCCTACGAGCAGTACTTC. Full variable domain (outside the CDR3, taken from reference TRBV7-9 and TRBJ2-7): DTGVSQNPRHKITKRGQNVTFRCDPISEHNRLYWYRQTLGQGPEFLTYFQNEAQLEKSRLLSDRFSAERPKGSFSTLEIQRTEQGDSAMYLCASSRDRSAYEQYFGPGTRLTVT.

The table lists this clone with a count of one. The rearrangement uses TRBV19 and TRBJ2-1, with unresolved D. The CDR3 sequence is 13 residues long. The V end was cut by 4 bases, the J end by 3 bases, with 7 bases between. Germline CDR1 and CDR2: LNHDA and SQIVND (reference sequence). The CDR3 protein is CASSTRVYNEQFF. CDR3 sequence (DNA): TGTGCCAGTAGTACCCGGGTCTACAATGAGCAGTTCTTC.

This clone was counted a few times. The chain carries TRBV6-6 and TRBJ2-7, with a possible D match to TRBD1 (6 bases). CDR3 length: 19 residues. In germline, CDR1 is MNHNY, CDR2 SVGAGI (reference sequence). Trimming removed 6 bases from V and 3 bases from J, with 30 bases in between. The CDR3 coding sequence is TGTGCCAGCAGCCGAGCCCGTTCACCATCGTCAGGGGCCCACTACGAGCAGTACTTC. Protein product: CASSRARSPSSGAHYEQYF.

The rearrangement joins TRBV5-4 to TRBJ2-1; no reliable D call. V dropped 0 bases and J dropped 6 bases, with 7 bases sitting between them. The CDR3 is made up of 13 amino acids. Per the germline V gene, CDR1 is SGHNT and CDR2 is YYREEE (reference sequence). The CDR3 loop reads CASSLALFNEQFF. CDR3 nucleotides: TGTGCCAGCAGCTTGGCTCTCTTCAATGAGCAGTTCTTC.

The chain recombines TRBV11-3 with TRBJ2-1, with D tentatively TRBD2 (6 bases). Germline V gene sequence: CDR1 SGHNT, CDR2 YENEEA. CDR3 length equals 17 residues. V gave up 1 base and J gave up 9 bases, with 22 bases separating them. CDR3 region: CASSLGVGEARVGEQFF. CDR3 DNA: TGTGCCAGCAGCTTAGGTGTGGGGGAGGCGAGGGTTGGTGAGCAGTTCTTC.

This sequence joins TRBV18 and TRBJ2-7; no clear D gene. CDR3 length: 16 residues. The V end lost 2 bases, the J end lost 3 bases, and 17 bases lay between the germline ends. Germline V lookup: CDR1 KGHSH, CDR2 LQKENI. CDR3 sequence (DNA): TGTGCCAGCTCACCATGGGCCCGGCGCGAGTTCTACGAGCAGTACTTC. It codes for CASSPWARREFYEQYF.

This clone was seen a single time. The chain couples TRBV7-9 to TRBJ1-4; tentative D call: TRBD1 (6 bases). CDR1 is SEHNR, CDR2 FQNEAQ, per germline (reference sequence). The CDR3 has 15 amino acids. The V end lost 5 bases, the J end lost 7 bases, and 17 bases lay between the germline ends. DNA of the CDR3: TGTGCCAGCAGCCTACTAACAGGGTTCGGTGAAAAACTGTTTTTT. This gives the protein CASSLLTGFGEKLFF.

The V and J genes are TRBV4-1 and TRBJ2-3; 8 bases map to TRBD1. Per germline, CDR1 MGHRA and CDR2 YSYEKL. This CDR3 has 15 amino acids. V was pared by 2 bases and J by 4 bases, with 5 bases of the junction left unmatched. Written as DNA, the CDR3 is TGCGCCAGCAGCCAACCGGACAGGGTGGCAGATACGCAGTATTTT. It yields the protein CASSQPDRVADTQYF.

The chain combines TRBV3-1 (or the pseudogene TRBV3-2) with TRBJ1-2, with no clear D. This CDR3 spans 14 amino acids. Germline CDR1 and CDR2: LGHDT and YNNKEL (reference sequence). Trimming cost V 3 bases and J 8 bases, with 16 bases left between them. The CDR3 sequence is CASSQVTSGSGYTF. The CDR3 nucleotides read TGTGCCAGCAGCCAGGTTACTAGCGGGTCGGGCTACACCTTC.

The V gene is TRBV10-3, the J gene TRBJ1-4, with D possibly TRBD1 on 5 matching bases. The CDR3 length is 14 residues. The V and J ends lost 6 bases and 2 bases respectively, with 10 bases between them. CDR1 ENHRY and CDR2 SYGVKD come from the germline V gene. CDR3 in DNA: TGTGCCATCAGCCCACGGGGGACTAATGAAAAACTGTTTTTT. This sequence encodes CAISPRGTNEKLFF.

The chain carries TRBV6-5 and TRBJ1-1, with unresolved D. Germline V gene lookup returns CDR1 MNHEY and CDR2 SVGAGI. V lost 10 bases and J lost 1, with 7 bases in between. The CDR3 has 11 residues. In DNA, the CDR3 is TGTGCCACCCGGGGGAACACTGAAGCTTTCTTT. Translating gives CATRGNTEAFF.